This TCR beta chain appears in the sequencing data of a study of T-cell reconstitution after alpha-beta-depleted transplantation in children. This CDR3 spans 15 amino acids. V shed 7 bases and J 4 bases; nucleotides not matched to a gene: 8. A library of TCRbeta sequences, prepared with unique molecular identifiers, was generated. In TCRdb, the PCR reads were re-called with MiXCR into one record per CDR3 protein. The repertoire holds a few hundred thousand distinct CDR3 sequences, with roughly 22% as singletons. At least ten counts were recorded for this clonotype. The genes are TRBV12-3 or TRBV12-4 and TRBJ2-1; 9 positions agree with TRBD1. Sequences were derived from PBMCs from the stem cell graft donor, sampled from the stem cell graft. This sequence originates from a human donor who donated a stem cell graft to a child with acute myeloid leukemia. The CDR3 spells CASTSGDRAYNEQFF. The CDR3 DNA sequence: TGTGCCAGCACTTCGGGGGACAGGGCTTACAATGAGCAGTTCTTC.